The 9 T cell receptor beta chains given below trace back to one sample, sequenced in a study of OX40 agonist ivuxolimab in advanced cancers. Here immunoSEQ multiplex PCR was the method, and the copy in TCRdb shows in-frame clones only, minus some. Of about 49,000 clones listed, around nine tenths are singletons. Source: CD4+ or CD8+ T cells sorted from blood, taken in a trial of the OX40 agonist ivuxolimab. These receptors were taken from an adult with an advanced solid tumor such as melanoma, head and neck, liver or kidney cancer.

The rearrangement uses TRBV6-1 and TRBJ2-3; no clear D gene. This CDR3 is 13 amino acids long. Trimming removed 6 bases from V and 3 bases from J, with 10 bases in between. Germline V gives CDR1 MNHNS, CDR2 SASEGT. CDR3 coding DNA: TGTGCCAGCAGAACCCGGGTAACAGATACGCAGTATTTT. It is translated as CASRTRVTDTQYF.

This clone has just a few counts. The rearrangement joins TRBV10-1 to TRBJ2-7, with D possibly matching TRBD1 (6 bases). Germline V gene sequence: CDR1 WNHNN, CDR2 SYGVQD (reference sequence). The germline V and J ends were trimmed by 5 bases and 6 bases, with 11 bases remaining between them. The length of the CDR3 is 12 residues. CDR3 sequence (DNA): TGCGCCAGCAGTCTACAGGGCGGCGAGCAGTACTTC. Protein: CASSLQGGEQYF.

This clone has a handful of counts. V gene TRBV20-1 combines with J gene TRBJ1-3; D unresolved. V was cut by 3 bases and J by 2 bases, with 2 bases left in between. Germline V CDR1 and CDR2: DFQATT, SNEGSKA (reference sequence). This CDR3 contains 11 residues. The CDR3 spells CSASAGNTIYF. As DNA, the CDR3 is TGCAGTGCTAGTGCTGGAAACACCATATATTTT.

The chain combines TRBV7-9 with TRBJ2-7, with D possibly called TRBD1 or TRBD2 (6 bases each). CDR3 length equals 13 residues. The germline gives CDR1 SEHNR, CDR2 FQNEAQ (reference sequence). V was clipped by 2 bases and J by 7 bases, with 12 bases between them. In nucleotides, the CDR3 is TGTGCCAGCAGCTTAAGGGGGGCAGGGGAGCAGTACTTC. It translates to CASSLRGAGEQYF.

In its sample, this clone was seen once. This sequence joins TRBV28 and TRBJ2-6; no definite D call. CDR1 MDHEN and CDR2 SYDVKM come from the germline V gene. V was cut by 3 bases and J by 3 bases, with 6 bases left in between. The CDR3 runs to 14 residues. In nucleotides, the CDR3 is TGTGCCAGCAGTTTGTACGGTGGGGCCAACGTCCTGACTTTC. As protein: CASSLYGGANVLTF.

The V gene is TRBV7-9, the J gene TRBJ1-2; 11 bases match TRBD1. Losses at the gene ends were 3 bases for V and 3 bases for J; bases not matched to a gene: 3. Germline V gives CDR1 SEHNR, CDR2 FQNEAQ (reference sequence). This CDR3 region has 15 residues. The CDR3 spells CASSLGTGGHYGYTF. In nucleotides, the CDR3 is TGTGCCAGCAGCTTGGGGACAGGGGGTCACTATGGCTACACCTTC.

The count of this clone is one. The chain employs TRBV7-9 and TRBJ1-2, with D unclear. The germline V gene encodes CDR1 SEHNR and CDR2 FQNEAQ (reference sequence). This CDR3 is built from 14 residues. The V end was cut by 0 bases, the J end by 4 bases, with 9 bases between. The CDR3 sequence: CASSLAVWGYGYTF. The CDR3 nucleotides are TGTGCCAGCAGCTTAGCAGTCTGGGGCTATGGCTACACCTTC.

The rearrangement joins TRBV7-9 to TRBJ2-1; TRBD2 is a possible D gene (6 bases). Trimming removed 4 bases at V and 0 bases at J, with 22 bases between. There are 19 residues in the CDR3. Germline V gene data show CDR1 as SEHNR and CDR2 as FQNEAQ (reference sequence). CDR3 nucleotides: TGTGCCAGCAGCTCCTATCCTCCCTCTCGGCGGGACTCCTACAATGAGCAGTTCTTC. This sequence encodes CASSSYPPSRRDSYNEQFF.

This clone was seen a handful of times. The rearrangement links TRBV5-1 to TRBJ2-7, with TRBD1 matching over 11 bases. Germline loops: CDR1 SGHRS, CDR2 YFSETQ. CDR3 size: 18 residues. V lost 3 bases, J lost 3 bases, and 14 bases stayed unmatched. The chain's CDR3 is CASSSMDRGLSRSYEQYF. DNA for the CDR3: TGCGCCAGCAGCTCGATGGACAGGGGGCTAAGTCGTAGCTACGAGCAGTACTTC. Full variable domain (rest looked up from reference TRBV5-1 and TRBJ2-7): KAGVTQTPRYLIKTRGQQVTLSCSPISGHRSVSWYQQTPGQGLQFLFEYFSETQRNKGNFPGRFSGRQFSNSRSEMNVSTLELGDSALYLCASSSMDRGLSRSYEQYFGPGTRLTVT.